The present T cell receptor (beta chain) was sequenced within a study of blood T cell repertoires in COVID-19 (dated by TCRdb to between 2020 and 2021). Describing the broader study: Samples from collaborators originated in the United States, Italy and Spain and spanned both the acute and convalescent phases of COVID-19. The material from the prospective study consisted of cDNA or gDNA derived from T cells, B-cell-depleted T cells, or PBMCs. Subjects who had been exposed to COVID-19, were actively infected with it, or had recovered from it provided the deeply sampled blood TCRbeta repertoires that made up the dataset. The repertoires were made available in a free public database intended to serve as a resource for research on the immune response to SARS-CoV-2. Samples were obtained from the ongoing ImmuneRACE study (first 160 participants) and from about 1,300 subjects provided by 6 global collaborators. Nearly every sample came with metadata listing a de-identified subject ID, COVID-19 status, age in years and sex. Where available, HLA class I and class II types were obtained from metadata supplied by the sample provider rather than from assay-based typing. Here is what the overall study found, with its caveats: The amount of clinical and demographic metadata varied by source and participant and was provided uncurated.

In this sample, this clone turned up a few times. Its recognized antigen is unknown. No base-level quality is on record; no much larger clone is a single base apart. TCRbeta CDR3 regions were amplified from genomic DNA using the immunoSEQ Assay, a bias-controlled multiplex PCR. In the paper's pipeline: The number of nucleated cells in each sample was estimated from the amplification of reference gene primers within the assay. To quantify the absolute abundance of each unique TCRbeta CDR3 rearrangement, sequence reads were collapsed and filtered. For each sample, productive Simpson clonality was calculated as the square root of Simpson's diversity index across productive rearrangements. TCRdb re-hosts the immuneACCESS table, in-frame sequences only. Its copies lack some clones; in the studies checked, an unresolved V gene accounts for under half of them, and the cause for the rest is not known. That table gives V, J and clone size, and the DNA gave D and trimming. Recorded for this sample are some 260,000 clones; 60% to 75% of them occurred a single time. In total, the top ten clones hold over 3% of the sample.

Reading from cysteine to phenylalanine, the CDR3 counts 15 amino acids. The CDR3 DNA has 45 bases and is translated from base 1. As encoded in the germline V gene, CDR1 is SNHLY while CDR2 is FYNNEI. V gives up 3 bases and J gives up 2 bases, and the segment between their germline ends measures 13 bases. Each collaborating institution followed its own protocols to collect whole blood in K2EDTA tubes. For TCRbeta analysis, collaborator samples were shipped as frozen whole blood, as isolated PBMCs, or as DNA extracted from either sample type. Sequencing was carried out using peripheral blood. In this chain, TRBV2 is recombined with TRBJ1-2; the D gene is possibly TRBD1, with 5 bases matching. The sequence was collected from an elderly woman with acute or convalescent COVID-19. In nucleotide form, the sequence is TGTGCCAGCAGTGAGTCAGGGAAGGGAAACTATGGCTACACCTTC. Its amino acids are CASSESGKGNYGYTF.